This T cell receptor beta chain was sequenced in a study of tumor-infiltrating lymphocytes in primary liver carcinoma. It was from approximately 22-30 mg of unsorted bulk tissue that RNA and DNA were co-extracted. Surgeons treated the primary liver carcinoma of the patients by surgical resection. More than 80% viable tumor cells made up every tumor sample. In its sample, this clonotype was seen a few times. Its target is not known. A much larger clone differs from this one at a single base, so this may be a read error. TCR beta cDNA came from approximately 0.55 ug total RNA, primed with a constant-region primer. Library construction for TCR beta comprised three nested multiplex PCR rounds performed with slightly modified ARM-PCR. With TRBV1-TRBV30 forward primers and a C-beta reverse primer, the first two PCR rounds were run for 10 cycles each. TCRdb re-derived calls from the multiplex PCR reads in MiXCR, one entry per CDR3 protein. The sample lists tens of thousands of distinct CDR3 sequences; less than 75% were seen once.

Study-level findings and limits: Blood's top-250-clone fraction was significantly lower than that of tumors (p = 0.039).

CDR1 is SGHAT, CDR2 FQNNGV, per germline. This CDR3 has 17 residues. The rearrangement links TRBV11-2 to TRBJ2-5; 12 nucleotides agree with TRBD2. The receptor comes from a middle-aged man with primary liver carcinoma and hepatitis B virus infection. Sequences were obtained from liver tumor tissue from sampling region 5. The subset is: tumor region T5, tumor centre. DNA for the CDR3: TGTGCCAACAGCTTAGAGTTAGGACTAGCGGGAAGGGAGACCCAGTACTTC. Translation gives CANSLELGLAGRETQYF.